The clone carrying this T cell receptor beta chain was detected a few times. From germline, CDR1 is SGDLS and CDR2 YYNGEE. The CDR3 is 16 amino acids. Trimming at V came to 2 bases and at J to 5 bases, leaving 6 bases not matched to a gene. This sample is part of a study of blood T cell repertoires in COVID-19. Study-wide background: Sites across the United States, Italy and Spain contributed samples from acute and convalescent COVID-19. PBMCs, B-cell-depleted T cells, or T cells were the source of the cDNA or gDNA that made up the material.

Authors' processing steps: Estimation of nucleated cell counts relied on the amplification of reference gene primers. Measured with immunoSEQ multiplex PCR; TCRdb has only the in-frame clones, and not every one. Clone size and the V and J calls come from that table; the DNA yielded D and trimming. The sample lists more than 200,000 clones, 80% to 85% seen once, with around 30% in the top ten. This chain uses TRBV9 with TRBJ2-5, with 13 bases identical to TRBD2. The sequence was obtained from a man aged 40-49 years with acute or convalescent COVID-19. Sequenced material: peripheral blood. CDR3 amino acids: CASSVGLAGAMETQYF. DNA for the CDR3: TGTGCCAGCAGCGTCGGACTAGCGGGAGCGATGGAGACCCAGTACTTC.